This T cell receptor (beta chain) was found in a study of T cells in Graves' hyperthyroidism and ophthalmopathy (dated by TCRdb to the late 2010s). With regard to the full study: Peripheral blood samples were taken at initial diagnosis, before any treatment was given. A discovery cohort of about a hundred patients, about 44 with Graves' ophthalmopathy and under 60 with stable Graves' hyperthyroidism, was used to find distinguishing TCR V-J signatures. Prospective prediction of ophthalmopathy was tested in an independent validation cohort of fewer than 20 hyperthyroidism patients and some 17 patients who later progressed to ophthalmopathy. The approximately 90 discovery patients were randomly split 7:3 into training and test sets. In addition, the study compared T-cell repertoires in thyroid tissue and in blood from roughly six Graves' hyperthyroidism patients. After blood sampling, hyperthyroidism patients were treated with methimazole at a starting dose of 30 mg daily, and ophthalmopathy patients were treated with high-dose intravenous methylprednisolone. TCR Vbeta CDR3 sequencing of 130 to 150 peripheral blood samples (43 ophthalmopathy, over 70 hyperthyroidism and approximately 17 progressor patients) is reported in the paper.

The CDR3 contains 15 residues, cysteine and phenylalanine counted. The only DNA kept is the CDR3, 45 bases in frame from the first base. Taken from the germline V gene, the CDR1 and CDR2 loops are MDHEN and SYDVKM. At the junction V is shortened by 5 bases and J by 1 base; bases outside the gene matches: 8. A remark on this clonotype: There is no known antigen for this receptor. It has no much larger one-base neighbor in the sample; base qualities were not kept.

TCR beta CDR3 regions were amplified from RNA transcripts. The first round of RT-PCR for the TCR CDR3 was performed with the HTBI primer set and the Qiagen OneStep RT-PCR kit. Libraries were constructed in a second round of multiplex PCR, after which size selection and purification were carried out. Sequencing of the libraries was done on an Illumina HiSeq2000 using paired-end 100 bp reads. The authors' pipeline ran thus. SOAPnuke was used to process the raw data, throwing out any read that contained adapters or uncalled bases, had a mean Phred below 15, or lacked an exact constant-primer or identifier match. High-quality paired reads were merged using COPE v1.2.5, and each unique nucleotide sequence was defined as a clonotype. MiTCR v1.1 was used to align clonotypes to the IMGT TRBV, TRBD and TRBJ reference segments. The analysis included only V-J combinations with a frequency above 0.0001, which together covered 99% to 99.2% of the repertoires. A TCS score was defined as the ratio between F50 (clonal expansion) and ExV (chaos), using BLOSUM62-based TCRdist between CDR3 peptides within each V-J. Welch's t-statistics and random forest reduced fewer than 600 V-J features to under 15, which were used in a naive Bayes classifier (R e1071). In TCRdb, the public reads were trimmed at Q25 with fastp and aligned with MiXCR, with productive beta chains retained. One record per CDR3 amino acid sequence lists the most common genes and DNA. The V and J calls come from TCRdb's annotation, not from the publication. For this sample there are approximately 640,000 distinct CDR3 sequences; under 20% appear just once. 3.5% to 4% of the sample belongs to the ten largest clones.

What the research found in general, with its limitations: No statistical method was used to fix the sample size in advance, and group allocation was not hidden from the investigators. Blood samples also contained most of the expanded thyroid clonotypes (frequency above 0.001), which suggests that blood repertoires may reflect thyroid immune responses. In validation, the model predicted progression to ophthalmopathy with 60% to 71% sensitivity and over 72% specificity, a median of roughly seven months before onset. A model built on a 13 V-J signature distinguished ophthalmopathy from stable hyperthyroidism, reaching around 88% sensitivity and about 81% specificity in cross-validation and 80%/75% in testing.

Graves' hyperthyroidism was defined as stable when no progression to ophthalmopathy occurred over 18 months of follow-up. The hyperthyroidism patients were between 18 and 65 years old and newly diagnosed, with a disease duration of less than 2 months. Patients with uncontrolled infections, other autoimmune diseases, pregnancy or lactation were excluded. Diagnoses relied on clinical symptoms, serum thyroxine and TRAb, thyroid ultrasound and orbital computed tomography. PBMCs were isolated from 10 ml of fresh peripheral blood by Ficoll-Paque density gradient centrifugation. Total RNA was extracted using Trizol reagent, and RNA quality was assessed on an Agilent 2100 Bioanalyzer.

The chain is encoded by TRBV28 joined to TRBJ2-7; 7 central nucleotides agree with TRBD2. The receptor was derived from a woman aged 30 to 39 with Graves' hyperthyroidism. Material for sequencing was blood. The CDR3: CASSPLGGISYEQYF. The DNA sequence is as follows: TGTGCCAGCAGTCCCCTGGGGGGGATTTCCTACGAGCAGTACTTC.